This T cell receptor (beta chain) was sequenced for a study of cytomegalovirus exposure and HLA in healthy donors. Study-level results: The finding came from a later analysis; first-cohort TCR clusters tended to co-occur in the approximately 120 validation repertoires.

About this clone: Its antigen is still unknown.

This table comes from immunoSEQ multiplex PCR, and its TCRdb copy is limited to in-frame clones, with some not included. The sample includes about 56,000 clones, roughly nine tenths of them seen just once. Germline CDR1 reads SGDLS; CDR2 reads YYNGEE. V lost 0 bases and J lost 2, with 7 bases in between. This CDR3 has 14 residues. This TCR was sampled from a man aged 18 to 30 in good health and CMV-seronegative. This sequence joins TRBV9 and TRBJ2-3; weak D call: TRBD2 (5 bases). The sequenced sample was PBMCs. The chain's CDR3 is CASSVAGNTDTQYF. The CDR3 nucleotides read TGTGCCAGCAGCGTAGCGGGAAACACAGATACGCAGTATTTT.